One T cell receptor beta chain is described in this entry. This record belongs to a study of blood T cell repertoires in COVID-19. The wider study: Researchers got acute and convalescent COVID-19 samples from the United States, Italy and Spain.

From germline, CDR1 is MNHEY and CDR2 SVGAGI. CDR3 size: 14 residues. V was trimmed by 5 bases and J by 2 bases, leaving 13 bases between them. Authors' analysis steps: Nucleated cell counts were estimated from reference gene primer amplification. Measured with immunoSEQ multiplex PCR; TCRdb has only the in-frame clones, and not every one. Clonal size and the V and J genes are those of that table, whereas D and trimming came from the DNA. The sample holds some 220,000 clones; around 80% are singletons and the top ten take 7.2%. The J gene is TRBJ2-7, the V gene TRBV6-5, with D possibly matching TRBD1 (6 bases). The origin of this receptor is a woman aged 70-85 years with acute or convalescent COVID-19. The sample was peripheral blood. CDR3: CASSKRDKTYEQYF. The CDR3 nucleotides read TGTGCCAGCAGTAAGAGGGACAAGACCTACGAGCAGTACTTC.